This T cell receptor beta chain was obtained from a study of shared clonotypes between healthy human individuals. Measured with immunoSEQ multiplex PCR; TCRdb has only the in-frame clones, and not every one. Altogether hundreds of thousands of clones are present, 95% to 98% being singletons, with the ten largest covering 0.057%. The TCR sequence derives from a woman in her twenties or thirties in good health. The sequencing sample was made of naive CD4+ T cells sorted from blood. The subset was: CD45RA+ positively selected.

The CDR3 sequence is CASSLSGLEYNEQFF. CDR3 in DNA: TGTGCCAGCAGCTTATCGGGACTTGAGTACAATGAGCAGTTCTTC. The V gene is TRBV7-3, the J gene TRBJ2-1; a weak D match, TRBD2 (6 bases). This CDR3 is built from 15 residues. Germline V CDR1 and CDR2: SGHTA, FQGTGA. The ends were cut back, 2 bases at V and 4 bases at J, with 12 bases in the middle.